Sequencing of this T cell receptor beta chain was carried out in a study of cytomegalovirus exposure and HLA in healthy donors. The study, taken as a whole, reports: Per published accounts, TCR beta sequences correctly predicted the HLA-A and HLA-B alleles of most subjects.

Note on this clone: Its antigen is not identified.

Each donor's status was that of a healthy bone marrow donor. The study ran its PCR with 60 Vbeta and 13 Jbeta primers. Data came from immunoSEQ multiplex PCR; TCRdb stores just in-frame clones and leaves some out. This repertoire shows roughly 110,000 clones, 71% found once; its top ten account for 2.8%. The length of the CDR3 is 13 residues. Per germline, CDR1 SGHRS and CDR2 YFSETQ. V dropped 3 bases and J dropped 2 bases, with 9 bases sitting between them. This clonotype was obtained from a female donor in good health and CMV-seronegative. Sequenced material: PBMCs. This chain joins TRBV5-1 and TRBJ2-7; maybe TRBD2 (6 bases). The CDR3 DNA sequence: TGCGCCAGCAGCTGGGACTTGACCTACGAGCAGTACTTC. It codes for CASSWDLTYEQYF. Looking up the rest from reference TRBV5-1 and TRBJ2-7 gives the full variable domain: KAGVTQTPRYLIKTRGQQVTLSCSPISGHRSVSWYQQTPGQGLQFLFEYFSETQRNKGNFPGRFSGRQFSNSRSEMNVSTLELGDSALYLCASSWDLTYEQYFGPGTRLTVT.